The 2 T cell receptor beta chains listed next were all sequenced from one sample in a study of CXCR3-negative and CXCR3-positive naive CD8 T cells. The TRB cDNA libraries were prepared by 5' RACE with UMI labels. TCRdb reprocessed the 5' RACE reads and reports one entry per CDR3 protein, with no DNA. The sample's table shows around 50,000 distinct CDR3 sequences. Sequenced: naive CXCR3- CD8+ T cells from blood. Subset denoted: CD45RO-CCR7+CD27+CD95- naive CD8+ T cells lacking CXCR3 (TNR3-). The receptors stem from a human donor in good health. Some clones in this sample may be carry-over from other donors' samples.

The CDR3 region is CASSREGQEDTQYF. J is TRBJ2-3 and V is TRBV7-9; the D call from TCRdb, TRBD1, cannot be confirmed without DNA. The CDR3 totals 14 residues. Germline CDR1 reads SEHNR; CDR2 reads FQNEAQ (reference sequence).

V and J are TRBV7-9 and TRBJ2-7; the D gene TCRdb calls, TRBD2, cannot be checked with no DNA. Germline V gene lookup returns CDR1 SEHNR and CDR2 FQNEAQ (reference sequence). This CDR3 region has 14 residues. The CDR3: CASSLVGPSYEQYF.